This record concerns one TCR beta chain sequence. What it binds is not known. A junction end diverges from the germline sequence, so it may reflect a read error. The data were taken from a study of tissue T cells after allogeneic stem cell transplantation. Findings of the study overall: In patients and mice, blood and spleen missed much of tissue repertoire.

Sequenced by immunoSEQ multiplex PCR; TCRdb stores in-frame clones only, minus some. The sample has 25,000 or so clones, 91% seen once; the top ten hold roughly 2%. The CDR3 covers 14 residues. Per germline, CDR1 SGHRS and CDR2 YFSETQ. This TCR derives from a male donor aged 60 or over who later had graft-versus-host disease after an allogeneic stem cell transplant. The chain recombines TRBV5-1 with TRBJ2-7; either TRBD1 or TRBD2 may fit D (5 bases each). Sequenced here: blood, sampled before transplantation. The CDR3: CASFTGTGSNEQYF. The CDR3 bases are TGCGCCAGCTTCACCGGGACGGGCTCCAACGAGCAGTACTTC.